One and the same sample provided the 17 T cell receptor beta chains below, sequenced in a study of response to subunit inactivated influenza vaccine. TCRdb re-derived calls from the RT-PCR reads in MiXCR, one entry per CDR3 protein. Altogether about 520,000 distinct CDR3 sequences are present, around 7.9% being singletons, with the ten largest covering around 14%. Here the sequenced sample was PBMCs from blood, taken less than 30 months after vaccination. The source is a man in his fifties or sixties who received an inactivated influenza vaccine.

This clonotype occurred many times. This chain links TRBV5-6 with TRBJ2-1; 9 bases line up with TRBD1. Germline CDR1 reads SGHDT; CDR2 reads YYEEEE. CDR3 length: 17 residues. With V trimmed by 2 bases and J by 5 bases, 11 bases remained unmatched. In DNA form, the CDR3 reads TGTGCCAGCAGCTTCAGAACAGGGGGCCACATAAACAATGAGCAGTTCTTC. Translation gives CASSFRTGGHINNEQFF.

This clonotype was seen at least ten times. The V call is TRBV4-2, the J call TRBJ1-1; D unresolved. The CDR3 has 17 amino acids. Per the germline V gene, CDR1 is LGHNA and CDR2 is YNFKEQ. Between the trimmed V and J ends, which lost 0 bases and 0 bases, there was a span of 14 bases. CDR3 coding DNA: TGTGCCAGCAGCCAAGATCCGGTAACCTTCATGAACACTGAAGCTTTCTTT. Its protein is CASSQDPVTFMNTEAFF.

In this sample, this clonotype turned up many times. V and J are TRBV15 and TRBJ2-7; 9 bases align to TRBD2. Looked up from germline, CDR1 is LNHNV and CDR2 is YYDKDF (reference sequence). The CDR3 runs to 14 residues. Trimming cost V 11 bases and J 6 bases; bases outside gene matches: 14. DNA of the CDR3: TGTGCCTTTCAGGGTAGCGGGAGTAACGGCGAGCAGTACTTC. As protein: CAFQGSGSNGEQYF.

This clonotype came up a few times. The chain is built from TRBV4-2 and TRBJ1-4; perhaps TRBD1 as D (5 bases). Trimming cost V 1 base and J 10 bases, with 13 bases left between them. The germline V gene encodes CDR1 LGHNA and CDR2 YNFKEQ. The CDR3 is made up of 14 amino acids. This CDR3 is CASSQVGQRGKLFF. The CDR3 coding sequence is TGTGCCAGCAGCCAAGTTGGACAACGTGGAAAACTGTTTTTT.

The chain couples TRBV6-5 to TRBJ1-1; D ambiguous. CDR1 MNHEY and CDR2 SVGAGI come from the germline V gene. Trimming pared 2 bases from V and 5 bases from J, leaving 12 bases between. The CDR3 length is 14 residues. This CDR3 is CASSYKGPGTEAFF. The DNA of the CDR3 is TGTGCCAGCAGTTACAAGGGTCCGGGGACTGAAGCTTTCTTT.

The J gene is TRBJ2-7, the V gene TRBV6-1; TRBD1 matches 8 bases. The germline CDR1 and CDR2 sequences are MNHNS and SASEGT. The J segment lost 8 bases and the V segment lost 6 bases, leaving 9 bases of the junction unmatched. This CDR3 region has 13 residues. CDR3 nucleotides: TGTGCCAGCAGGACAAACAGGGGGAATAAGCAGTACTTC. Translated, it gives CASRTNRGNKQYF.

The chain joins TRBV6-2 or TRBV6-3 to TRBJ2-7, with TRBD2 matching 9 bases. CDR3 length: 16 residues. After removal of 8 bases from V and 2 bases from J, the junction contained 13 bases not matched to a gene. Germline-derived CDR1 and CDR2 are MNHEY and SVGEGT. In DNA, the CDR3 is TGTGCCAGCTACGGGACTAGCAGGACCCGTCCCTACGAGCAGTACTTC. It specifies CASYGTSRTRPYEQYF.

This clonotype appeared many times. The chain employs TRBV6-5 and TRBJ2-3; D is uncertain. Trimming removed 3 bases at V and 2 bases at J, with 12 bases between. This CDR3 region has 15 residues. The germline V gene has CDR1 MNHEY and CDR2 SVGAGI. The CDR3 bases are TGTGCCAGCAGTTATGCTCTTGCGGCCACAGATACGCAGTATTTT. Translation gives CASSYALAATDTQYF.

The chain joins TRBV6-1 to TRBJ2-7, with D perhaps matching TRBD1 (6 bases). This CDR3 has 15 residues. The V end lost 4 bases, the J end lost 7 bases, and 20 bases lay between the germline ends. Germline CDR1 reads MNHNS; CDR2 reads SASEGT. CDR3 region: CASSGPGQTTGEQYF. The CDR3 DNA reads TGTGCCAGCAGTGGCCCGGGACAAACGACGGGAGAGCAGTACTTC.

A few counts support this clonotype. The gene calls are TRBV20-1 and TRBJ2-7, with 10 bases lining up with TRBD2. CDR1 and CDR2 from the germline V gene are DFQATT and SNEGSKA (reference sequence). J gave up 5 bases and V 7 bases, and 8 bases lay outside the gene matches. CDR3 length equals 13 residues. The CDR3 region is CSVSGLASHEQYF. The CDR3 DNA reads as TGCAGTGTTTCGGGACTAGCGTCCCACGAGCAGTACTTC.

The genes are TRBV7-2 and TRBJ1-4; D may be TRBD1 (5 bases). Trimming left V 6 bases short and J 3 bases short, with 11 bases between. This CDR3 spans 14 amino acids. Germline V lookup: CDR1 SGHTA, CDR2 FQGNSA. The DNA of the CDR3 is TGTGCCAGCAGTCCAGGGAAGGCTAATGAAAAACTGTTTTTT. It encodes CASSPGKANEKLFF.

This clonotype was counted only a few times. This chain connects TRBV20-1 to TRBJ2-2, with D perhaps matching TRBD1 (5 bases). This CDR3 region has 14 residues. The V gene lost 5 bases and the J gene lost 3 bases, with 13 bases spanning the gap. The germline V gene has CDR1 DFQATT and CDR2 SNEGSKA (reference sequence). The CDR3 DNA follows: TGCAGTGCTCTCCGACAGCTTGACACCGGGGAGCTGTTTTTT. This codes for CSALRQLDTGELFF.

This clonotype was seen only a few times. The CDR3 coding sequence is TGTGCCTGGAGTGTGGGGCAGACCCCCACAGATACGCAGTATTTT. Amino acids: CAWSVGQTPTDTQYF. The V and J genes are TRBV30 and TRBJ2-3, with D tentatively TRBD1 (5 bases). CDR3 size: 15 residues. Germline lookup yields CDR1 GTSNPN and CDR2 SVGIG (reference sequence). Trimming left V 0 bases short and J 2 bases short, with 12 bases between.

This clonotype was observed a few times. The chain has TRBV18 and TRBJ2-3, with 10 bases that match TRBD1. After removal of 2 bases from V and 6 bases from J, the junction contained 5 bases not matched to a gene. Germline CDR1 KGHSH, CDR2 LQKENI. The CDR3 covers 15 residues. CDR3 nucleotides: TGTGCCAGCTCACCAGGGGACAGGGGTGAGGATACGCAGTATTTT. It encodes CASSPGDRGEDTQYF.

The sample holds a few counts of this clonotype. This chain uses TRBV5-6 with TRBJ1-2; D is undetermined. From germline, CDR1 is SGHDT and CDR2 YYEEEE. The CDR3 spans 14 residues. Between the trimmed V and J ends, which lost 4 bases and 4 bases, there was a span of 14 bases. The CDR3 loop reads CASSHISGPYGYTF. The CDR3 DNA reads as TGTGCCAGCAGCCACATCTCAGGCCCCTATGGCTACACCTTC.

This clonotype showed up many times. J is TRBJ2-2 and V is TRBV24-1; 8 bases align to TRBD2. Trimming removed 2 bases from V and 7 bases from J; junction bases left unmatched: 5. The CDR3 length is 15 residues. Germline V lookup: CDR1 KGHDR, CDR2 SFDVKD. The CDR3 DNA sequence: TGTGCCACCAGTGATTGGCGGGAGGCCGTCGGGGAGCTGTTTTTT. Encoded protein: CATSDWREAVGELFF.

This clonotype showed up many times. The chain joins TRBV29-1 to TRBJ1-5; TRBD1 aligns across 8 bases. V lost 6 bases and J lost 5; bases outside the gene matches: 9. There are 14 residues in the CDR3. Looked up from germline, CDR1 is SQVTM and CDR2 is ANQGSEA. CDR3 coding DNA: TGCAGCGTCGCCACGGGACAGGTACATCAGCCCCAGCATTTT. It encodes CSVATGQVHQPQHF.